One and the same sample provided the 13 T cell receptor beta chains below, sequenced in a study of memory CD8 T cells in hepatitis C reinfection. The sample's time point: late/post reinfection, 12 to 24 weeks after detection. The sorted cells went straight to TCR sequencing with no prior in vitro expansion. Data came from immunoSEQ multiplex PCR; TCRdb stores just in-frame clones and leaves some out. This sample has about 46,000 clones, with roughly nine tenths found just once. Sequencing was performed on naive CD8+ T cells sorted from blood. The source of these receptors is a man between 18 and 35 years old with hepatitis C virus infection.

This chain connects TRBV9 to TRBJ1-5, with D possibly being TRBD1 (6 bases). V was trimmed by 3 bases and J by 6 bases, leaving 19 bases between them. Germline V gives CDR1 SGDLS, CDR2 YYNGEE. The CDR3 sequence is 16 residues long. CDR3 protein: CASSDDRGGRGQPQHF. DNA for the CDR3: TGTGCCAGCAGCGACGACCGGGGGGGCAGGGGTCAGCCCCAGCATTTT.

The chain has TRBV6-6 and TRBJ1-1; D unclear. V gave up 6 bases and J gave up 8 bases, with 7 bases separating them. Germline V CDR1 and CDR2: MNHNY, SVGAGI (reference sequence). The CDR3 is 10 residues long. The CDR3 DNA sequence: TGTGCCAGCAGAGACTACGAAGCTTTCTTT. The encoded protein is CASRDYEAFF.

The chain's CDR3 is CASSPREPYNEQFF. The CDR3 coding sequence is TGTGCCAGCTCACCTAGAGAACCCTACAATGAGCAGTTCTTC. The V call is TRBV18, the J call TRBJ2-1, with unresolved D. V lost 3 bases to trimming and J lost 2 bases, with 8 bases between them. Germline V gene sequence: CDR1 KGHSH, CDR2 LQKENI. This CDR3 spans 14 amino acids.

The CDR3 spells CASRGRTGSSYNEQFF. CDR3 bases: TGTGCCAGCAGGGGTAGAACAGGGAGCTCCTACAATGAGCAGTTCTTC. The chain is built from TRBV2 and TRBJ2-1; a possible D gene is TRBD1 (6 bases). The ends were cut back, 6 bases at V and 0 bases at J, with 15 bases in the middle. CDR1 and CDR2 (germline): SNHLY, FYNNEI. CDR3 length: 16 residues.

The V gene is TRBV7-9, the J gene TRBJ1-4, with 7 positions matching TRBD1. Germline trimming cut 5 bases from V and 4 bases from J; bases unmatched to any gene: 7. Per the germline V gene, CDR1 is SEHNR and CDR2 is FQNEAQ (reference sequence). This CDR3 spans 15 amino acids. CDR3 coding DNA: TGTGCCAGCAGCGATACGACAGGGCTTAATGAAAAACTGTTTTTT. Residues: CASSDTTGLNEKLFF.

This chain connects TRBV5-6 to TRBJ2-7, with D possibly TRBD1 on 6 matching bases. Germline CDR1 reads SGHDT; CDR2 reads YYEEEE. This CDR3 region has 16 residues. V was cut by 0 bases and J by 0 bases, with 13 bases left in between. DNA of the CDR3: TGTGCCAGCAGCTTGGGGGGGACAAACGGCTCCTACGAGCAGTACGTC. It specifies CASSLGGTNGSYEQYV.

The rearrangement uses TRBV7-2 and TRBJ1-1; D may be TRBD1 (5 bases). In germline, CDR1 is SGHTA, CDR2 FQGNSA. The ends were cut back, 7 bases at V and 5 bases at J, with 20 bases in the middle. CDR3 length: 15 amino acids. The CDR3 loop is CASTPLGGWATEAFF. In nucleotides, the CDR3 is TGTGCCAGCACCCCCCTGGGGGGGTGGGCAACTGAAGCTTTCTTT. The full variable domain, in which reference TRBV7-2 and TRBJ1-1 provide the parts outside the CDR3, is GAGVSQSPSNKVTEKGKDVELRCDPISGHTALYWYRQSLGQGLEFLIYFQGNSAPDKSGLPSDRFSAERTGGSVSTLTIQRTQQEDSAVYLCASTPLGGWATEAFFGQGTRLTVV.

This clone was counted only a few times. The gene calls are TRBV30 and TRBJ1-1, with D perhaps TRBD1 (6 bases). Trimming took 0 bases from V and 4 from J, leaving 9 bases between them. Germline V gives CDR1 GTSNPN, CDR2 SVGIG (reference sequence). CDR3 size: 13 residues. The CDR3 spells CAWSVGTPTEAFF. The DNA for the CDR3 is TGTGCCTGGAGTGTAGGGACACCCACTGAAGCTTTCTTT.

V gene TRBV4-1 combines with J gene TRBJ1-1, with 7 bases that match TRBD1. V was pared by 1 base and J by 6 bases, with 5 bases of the junction left unmatched. This CDR3 spans 14 amino acids. Per the germline V gene, CDR1 is MGHRA and CDR2 is YSYEKL. This chain's CDR3 is CASSQGTGWSEAFF. CDR3 DNA: TGCGCCAGCAGCCAAGGGACAGGTTGGTCTGAAGCTTTCTTT.

The V call is TRBV21-1, the J call TRBJ2-5; the listed D gene, TRBD1, was not tested against the DNA. TRBV21-1 is marked as a pseudogene. CDR3 length: 13 amino acids. As DNA, the CDR3 is TGTGCCAGCAGCAGGAACAGGGGCGAGACCCAGTACTTC. Translating gives CASSRNRGETQYF.

V usage is TRBV27 and J usage is TRBJ1-6, with D unresolved. CDR3 size: 12 residues. Germline V gene sequence: CDR1 MNHEY, CDR2 SMNVEV (reference sequence). V was clipped by 3 bases and J by 10 bases, with 7 bases between them. DNA of the CDR3: TGTGCCAGCAGTTTTCGGGAGTCACCCCTCCACTTT. Encoded protein: CASSFRESPLHF.

V is TRBV4-3 and J is TRBJ2-2, with 7 nucleotides matching TRBD2. Germline CDR1 reads LGHNA; CDR2 reads YSLEER. The CDR3 runs 19 residues. V trimming: 0 bases; J trimming: 0 bases; junction bases outside the gene matches: 10. The CDR3 coding sequence is TGCGCCAGCAGCCAAGAGGTCTTTCGAGCGGGGCCGAACACCGGGGAGCTGTTTTTT. Translating gives CASSQEVFRAGPNTGELFF.

The chain combines TRBV5-6 with TRBJ2-3, with D possibly matching TRBD2 (6 bases). CDR1 is SGHDT and CDR2 is YYEEEE in the germline V gene. The CDR3 runs to 15 residues. The germline V and J ends were trimmed by 0 bases and 4 bases, with 12 bases remaining between them. CDR3 in DNA: TGTGCCAGCAGCTTGGGGGACGGCGGGGCAGATACGCAGTATTTT. This gives the protein CASSLGDGGADTQYF.